These T cell receptor beta chains were read from a single sample in a study of T cell responses to AZD1222 COVID-19 vaccine. The repertoire was sequenced with immunoSEQ multiplex PCR; TCRdb's copy has only in-frame clones and lacks some. The data show some 150,000 clones, with approximately 89% seen just once and approximately 4.5% held by the top ten. Here the sequenced sample was peripheral blood, taken on day 0 of AZD1222 vaccination. These receptors were collected from an adult in good health. Each CDR3 is given with its conserved first and last residue. A D gene is named only where the DNA matches it firmly. Where a row states a size, it is once, few, many or the class of an expanded clone; other rows omit it.

clone size | J gene | D gene | V gene | CDR3 protein | CDR3 DNA
- | TRBJ1-2 | - | TRBV20-1 | CSARSAYPLF | TGCAGTGCTAGGTCAGCTTACCCACTTTTC
- | TRBJ2-5 | - | TRBV5-1 | CASSLEARAQETQYF | TGCGCCAGCAGCTTGGAGGCCAGGGCCCAAGAGACCCAGTACTTC
- | TRBJ2-7 | - | TRBV29-1 | CSVGEGVYEQYF | TGCAGCGTGGGGGAGGGGGTGTACGAGCAGTACTTC
- | TRBJ2-7 | TRBD1 | TRBV5-1 | CASSSRTGGHEQYF | TGCGCCAGCAGCTCTAGGACAGGGGGTCACGAGCAGTACTTC
once | TRBJ2-5 | - | TRBV11-1 | CASSLGAGTQYF | TGTGCCAGCAGCTTAGGGGCGGGGACCCAGTACTTC
- | TRBJ1-2 | TRBD1 | TRBV30 | CAWSHPAGQDSYGYTF | TGTGCCTGGAGCCACCCAGCGGGACAGGACTCCTATGGCTACACCTTC
- | TRBJ1-2 | - | TRBV11-2 | CASTLGRDPYGYTF | TGTGCCAGCACCTTAGGACGAGACCCCTATGGCTACACCTTC
- | TRBJ2-1 | TRBD1 | TRBV19 | CASSARDSYNEQFF | TGTGCCAGTAGCGCCCGGGACAGTTACAATGAGCAGTTCTTC
- | TRBJ1-6 | TRBD1 | TRBV7-9 | CASSRDRDSPLHF | TGTGCCAGCAGTCGGGACAGGGATTCACCCCTCCACTTT
few | TRBJ1-6 | - | TRBV20-1 | CSASSVQGSSPLHF | TGCAGTGCTAGTTCAGTACAGGGAAGTTCACCCCTCCACTTT
- | TRBJ2-3 | - | TRBV3-1/TRBV3-2 | CASSQDYVRVRSTDTQYF | TGTGCCAGCAGCCAAGATTATGTGCGGGTCCGGAGCACAGATACGCAGTATTTT
once | TRBJ1-3 | - | TRBV30 | CAWDSWGTGNTIYF | TGTGCCTGGGATTCGTGGGGAACTGGAAACACCATATATTTT
once | TRBJ1-1 | - | TRBV5-1 | CASSLDSQNTEAFF | TGCGCCAGCAGCTTGGACAGCCAGAACACTGAAGCTTTCTTT
- | TRBJ2-5 | - | TRBV2 | CATRPYLPEETQYF | TGTGCCACCAGACCATATCTCCCCGAAGAGACCCAGTACTTC
- | TRBJ2-7 | - | TRBV9 | CASSPGGAGTSYEQYF | TGTGCCAGCAGCCCAGGAGGGGCGGGAACCTCCTACGAGCAGTACTTC
- | TRBJ2-7 | TRBD1 | TRBV3-1/TRBV3-2 | CASSHLGPGQGADEQYF | TGTGCCAGCAGCCACCTTGGGCCGGGACAGGGGGCCGACGAGCAGTACTTC
- | TRBJ1-5 | - | TRBV30 | CAWSVLGGNQPQHF | TGTGCCTGGAGTGTACTCGGGGGGAATCAGCCCCAGCATTTT
- | TRBJ2-7 | - | TRBV28 | CASSFSYEQYF | TGTGCCAGCAGTTTCTCCTACGAGCAGTACTTC
- | TRBJ1-2 | TRBD1 | TRBV3-1/TRBV3-2 | CASSQTGVAGYTF | TGTGCCAGCAGCCAAACAGGGGTAGCGGGCTACACCTTC
- | TRBJ1-5 | - | TRBV19 | CASSIGQYSNQPQHF | TGTGCCAGTAGTATAGGACAGTATAGCAATCAGCCCCAGCATTTT
- | TRBJ1-1 | TRBD1 | TRBV27 | CASSSLSSRNRGSEAFF | TGTGCCAGCAGTTCCCTGAGCAGTCGGAACAGGGGGAGTGAAGCTTTCTTT
- | TRBJ2-7 | TRBD2 | TRBV28 | CASSLFASGSYEQYF | TGTGCCAGCAGTTTATTCGCTAGCGGATCCTACGAGCAGTACTTC
- | TRBJ2-7 | - | TRBV2 | CASSDQGSAIYEQYF | TGTGCCAGCAGTGACCAGGGATCTGCCATCTACGAGCAGTACTTC
- | TRBJ2-3 | TRBD1 | TRBV6-4 | CASSVNIGQGSDTQYF | TGTGCCAGCAGTGTGAACATAGGACAGGGGTCAGATACGCAGTATTTT
- | TRBJ2-7 | - | TRBV5-6 | CASSPLDPGPSYEQYF | TGTGCCAGCAGCCCCCTCGACCCCGGGCCCTCCTACGAGCAGTACTTC
- | TRBJ2-6 | - | TRBV6-1 | CASSELHSGANVLTF | TGTGCCAGCAGTGAACTTCACTCTGGGGCCAACGTCCTGACTTTC
- | TRBJ2-7 | TRBD1 | TRBV5-1 | CASSLGPSDRDYEQYF | TGCGCCAGCAGCTTAGGCCCCTCCGACAGGGACTACGAGCAGTACTTC
- | TRBJ2-7 | - | TRBV18 | CASSPSRYEQYF | TGTGCCAGCTCACCATCTCGCTACGAGCAGTACTTC
- | TRBJ2-7 | - | TRBV18 | CASSPEQGQGYYEQYF | TGTGCCAGCTCACCAGAACAGGGTCAGGGCTACTACGAGCAGTACTTC
- | TRBJ1-5 | - | TRBV6-1 | CASSEGTVYSNQPQHF | TGTGCCAGCAGTGAAGGAACAGTTTATAGCAATCAGCCCCAGCATTTT
- | TRBJ2-1 | - | TRBV2 | CASSEARREQFF | TGTGCCAGCAGTGAAGCTCGGCGGGAGCAGTTCTTC
- | TRBJ1-6 | TRBD1 | TRBV6-4 | CASSQNGQGNSPLHF | TGTGCCAGCAGTCAAAATGGACAGGGGAATTCACCCCTCCACTTT
few | TRBJ1-5 | - | TRBV2 | CASGDSGWNQPQHF | TGTGCCAGCGGGGACTCAGGCTGGAATCAGCCCCAGCATTTT
- | TRBJ1-2 | - | TRBV5-1 | CASSFESSNYGYTF | TGCGCCAGCAGCTTCGAATCTTCTAACTATGGCTACACCTTC
- | TRBJ2-3 | TRBD1 | TRBV13 | CASSFRDRGTDTQYF | TGTGCCAGCAGCTTCCGGGACAGGGGCACAGATACGCAGTATTTT
- | TRBJ1-2 | - | TRBV19 | CASSKSSQAPRYGYTF | TGTGCCAGTAGTAAGTCCTCCCAGGCTCCTCGCTATGGCTACACCTTC
- | TRBJ2-7 | - | TRBV6-6 | CASSYGEGTSEQYF | TGTGCCAGCAGTTATGGCGAGGGGACCTCCGAGCAGTACTTC